These 15 T cell receptor beta chains were sequenced from one sample in a study of T cell changes during pregnancy in multiple sclerosis. The method was immunoSEQ multiplex PCR; TCRdb's version includes in-frame clones alone and lacks a portion of them. This table has about 70,000 clones, approximately 94% appearing once. The sequencing here drew on peripheral blood, taken in the third trimester of pregnancy. Receptors were obtained from a female donor with multiple sclerosis, enrolled in a pregnancy study.

The chain uses TRBV30 and TRBJ2-4, with a possible D match to TRBD1 (6 bases). The CDR3 consists of 11 residues. With 5 bases removed from V and 6 bases from J, the gap between germline ends came to 8 bases. The germline gives CDR1 GTSNPN, CDR2 SVGIG (reference sequence). CDR3 in amino acids: CAWGRGNIQYF. The CDR3 DNA follows: TGTGCCTGGGGCAGGGGAAACATTCAGTACTTC.

The chain joins TRBV7-2 to TRBJ2-7, with D maybe TRBD1 (5 bases). Trimming took off 5 bases at V and 1 base at J, with 9 bases between the two ends. This CDR3 comprises 13 residues. In germline, CDR1 is SGHTA, CDR2 FQGNSA. CDR3 coding DNA: TGTGCCAGCAGCAGATCAGGGTCCTACGAGCAGTACTTC. It encodes CASSRSGSYEQYF.

The chain couples TRBV9 to TRBJ2-3, with 9 bases fitting TRBD2. Germline V gene lookup returns CDR1 SGDLS and CDR2 YYNGEE. The trim removed 6 bases at V and 5 bases at J, leaving 7 bases unmatched. The CDR3 loop spans 14 amino acids. The CDR3 spells CASKRGGGGDTQYF. The CDR3 nucleotides read TGTGCCAGCAAGAGGGGCGGGGGGGGAGATACGCAGTATTTT.

The chain uses TRBV5-5 and TRBJ1-1; D gene unclear. In germline, CDR1 is SGHKS, CDR2 YYEKEE (reference sequence). V lost 2 bases and J lost 6, with 14 bases in between. This CDR3 has 14 amino acids. The CDR3 DNA follows: TGTGCCAGCAGCTTAGCGGGCTATGGAGCTGAAGCTTTCTTT. This encodes CASSLAGYGAEAFF.

The rearrangement uses TRBV4-1 and TRBJ2-1; 8 nucleotides line up with TRBD2. The junction had 5 bases not matched to a gene; V was cut back by 1 base and J by 3 bases. Germline CDR1 MGHRA, CDR2 YSYEKL. The CDR3 is made up of 16 amino acids. DNA for the CDR3: TGCGCCAGCAGCCAAGCTGGTAGCGGGGTCTACAATGAGCAGTTCTTC. It is translated as CASSQAGSGVYNEQFF.

J is TRBJ2-5 and V is TRBV7-6; 8 bases line up with TRBD1. Unmatched junction bases numbered 11, after V lost 7 bases and J lost 4 bases. The germline gives CDR1 SGHVS, CDR2 FNYEAQ. This CDR3 is 15 amino acids long. As DNA, the CDR3 is TGTGCCAGCATCGATCAGGGGGCGCCCGGAGAGACCCAGTACTTC. This encodes CASIDQGAPGETQYF.

The CDR3 loop is CASSLDRNTEAFF. Here the CDR3 DNA reads TGTGCCAGCAGCTTAGACAGGAACACTGAAGCTTTCTTT. The V gene is TRBV7-2, the J gene TRBJ1-1; D remains unclear. V shed 1 base and J shed 1 base, with 4 bases lying between them. The CDR3 runs to 13 residues. Germline V gene lookup returns CDR1 SGHTA and CDR2 FQGNSA.

The V and J genes are TRBV9 and TRBJ2-3, with 15 bases identical to TRBD2. CDR3 length: 17 residues. CDR1 and CDR2 from the germline V gene are SGDLS and YYNGEE. V gave up 1 base and J gave up 5 bases; unmatched junction bases: 5. CDR3 in amino acids: CASSVFRTSGGGDTQYF. As DNA, the CDR3 is TGTGCCAGCAGCGTATTCCGGACTAGCGGGGGGGGAGATACGCAGTATTTT.

This rearrangement joins TRBV7-9 to TRBJ1-1; D possibly corresponds to TRBD1 (5 bases). Germline CDR1 reads SEHNR; CDR2 reads FQNEAQ (reference sequence). The CDR3 is made up of 14 amino acids. Trimming shortened V by 4 bases and J by 0 bases, and 9 bases separated the two germline ends. CDR3 DNA: TGTGCCAGCAGCTCGTGGGGGGTGAACACTGAAGCTTTCTTT. It specifies CASSSWGVNTEAFF.

V is TRBV19 and J is TRBJ2-5, with D possibly being TRBD2 (6 bases). Trimming removed 0 bases at V and 1 base at J, with 6 bases between. The CDR3 consists of 14 residues. The germline V gene has CDR1 LNHDA and CDR2 SQIVND (reference sequence). The CDR3 loop is CASSIELAQETQYF. The CDR3 region has the DNA TGTGCCAGTAGTATAGAACTAGCCCAAGAGACCCAGTACTTC.

The rearrangement links TRBV12-5 to TRBJ2-2, with a tentative D call TRBD1 (6 bases). CDR3 length: 14 residues. Germline V gives CDR1 LGHNT, CDR2 FRNRAP. Trimming pared 4 bases from V and 3 bases from J, leaving 9 bases between. Here the CDR3 reads CASGSTGYTGELFF. CDR3 nucleotides: TGTGCTAGTGGTTCCACAGGGTACACCGGGGAGCTGTTTTTT.

The chain uses TRBV25-1 and TRBJ1-1; tentative D call: TRBD1 (6 bases). Trimming pared 0 bases from V and 11 bases from J, leaving 13 bases between. Germline V gene sequence: CDR1 MGHDK, CDR2 SYGVNS. CDR3 length: 13 residues. The CDR3 nucleotides are TGTGCCAGCAGTGAATACAGGGGAGAGAAGGCTTTCTTT. Encoded protein: CASSEYRGEKAFF.

The CDR3 DNA is TGTGCCAGCAGCTTAGGGGACTCCGGGGAGACCCAGTACTTC. Translating it yields CASSLGDSGETQYF. The chain is built from TRBV11-2 and TRBJ2-5; weak D call: TRBD2 (6 bases). The CDR3 sequence is 14 residues long. V was pared by 1 base and J by 5 bases, with 11 bases between. Germline V lookup: CDR1 SGHAT, CDR2 FQNNGV.

The chain couples TRBV5-8 to TRBJ1-4; D call uncertain. V lost 5 bases to trimming and J lost 5 bases, with 16 bases between them. The CDR3 has 15 amino acids. The germline V gene encodes CDR1 SGHTS and CDR2 YDEGEE. The CDR3 DNA reads TGTGCCAGCAGACGTGGTGGCGGGAGGAATGAAAAACTGTTTTTT. It codes for CASRRGGGRNEKLFF.

The chain joins TRBV6-4 to TRBJ2-3, with a possible D match to TRBD2 (7 bases). This CDR3 region has 15 residues. V was shortened by 2 bases and J by 2 bases, with 11 bases between the two germline ends. Germline CDR1 and CDR2: MRHNA and SNTAGT. Here the CDR3 reads CASSDRGAATDTQYF. DNA of the CDR3: TGTGCCAGCAGTGACCGGGGGGCCGCCACAGATACGCAGTATTTT.